The T cell receptor beta chain under discussion was sequenced for a study of T-cell reconstitution after alpha-beta-depleted transplantation in children. Broader study findings: Diversity and T-cell counts at one year after transplant derived mostly from new T cells. TCRbeta diversity was high at day 60 in some patients (a result of surviving recipient T cells and thymic progenitors). As was reported, about two months after transplant, alpha-beta T cells came from several hundred expanded graft clones.

This clonotype was detected many times. Its antigen is not known. The CDR3 is 14 residues long. The V and J ends lost 4 bases and 7 bases respectively, with 16 bases between them. Preparation of the TCRbeta library used unique molecular identifiers. TCRdb used MiXCR to reprocess the PCR reads, holding one entry per CDR3 protein. The data hold hundreds of thousands of distinct CDR3 sequences, with 10% to 15% observed a single time. The receptor's source is a male patient under 18 who had a stem cell transplant for acute myeloid leukemia, so the T cells may come from the graft donor. The chain carries TRBV12-3 or TRBV12-4 and TRBJ2-5; weak D call: TRBD2 (6 bases). The material sequenced was PBMCs, mostly from graft donor cells, taken 360 days after TCRalphabeta/CD19-depleted stem cell transplant. Here the CDR3 reads CASSSTSPGVTQYF. CDR3 sequence (DNA): TGTGCCAGCAGTTCGACTAGTCCGGGTGTGACCCAGTACTTC.